This TCR beta chain appears in the sequencing data of a study of blood T cell repertoires in COVID-19. V lost 3 bases to trimming and J lost 1 base; unmatched junction nucleotides: 9. Germline V gene lookup returns CDR1 ENHRY and CDR2 SYGVKD. The CDR3 sequence is 17 residues long. Using immunoSEQ multiplex PCR, the repertoire was profiled, and TCRdb retains in-frame clones only, with some absent. The sample holds about 300,000 clones; around 80% are singletons and the top ten take roughly 1.2%. The receptor's source is a woman aged 45 to 65 with acute or convalescent COVID-19. The source material was peripheral blood. The rearrangement joins TRBV10-3 to TRBJ1-3; 7 bases line up with TRBD1. As DNA, the CDR3 is TGTGCCATCAGTGAAAACGACAGGGCCAGTTCTGGAAACACCATATATTTT. It is translated as CAISENDRASSGNTIYF.